The clone carrying this T cell receptor beta chain was recorded only once. TCRdb's table, derived via immunoSEQ multiplex PCR, lists solely in-frame clones and lacks some. Here the sample spans some 24,000 clones, 86% being singletons. The germline V gene encodes CDR1 SNHLY and CDR2 FYNNEI. This CDR3 contains 13 residues. V was trimmed by 7 bases and J by 0 bases, leaving 10 bases between them. This sample is part of a study of ipilimumab plus nivolumab after autologous stem cell transplantation. On the study more broadly: A median of about 8 nivolumab and 4 to 6 ipilimumab doses were given. The DLBCL group included primary refractory and relapsed cases.

The receptor comes from a male donor with diffuse large B-cell lymphoma. Source: PBMCs, taken in a trial of ipilimumab plus nivolumab as post-transplant consolidation. The chain links TRBV2 to TRBJ2-7; a weak D match, TRBD2 (5 bases). CDR3 nucleotide sequence: TGTGCCAGCAAAACGGGAAGCTCCTACGAGCAGTACTTC. Amino acids: CASKTGSSYEQYF.